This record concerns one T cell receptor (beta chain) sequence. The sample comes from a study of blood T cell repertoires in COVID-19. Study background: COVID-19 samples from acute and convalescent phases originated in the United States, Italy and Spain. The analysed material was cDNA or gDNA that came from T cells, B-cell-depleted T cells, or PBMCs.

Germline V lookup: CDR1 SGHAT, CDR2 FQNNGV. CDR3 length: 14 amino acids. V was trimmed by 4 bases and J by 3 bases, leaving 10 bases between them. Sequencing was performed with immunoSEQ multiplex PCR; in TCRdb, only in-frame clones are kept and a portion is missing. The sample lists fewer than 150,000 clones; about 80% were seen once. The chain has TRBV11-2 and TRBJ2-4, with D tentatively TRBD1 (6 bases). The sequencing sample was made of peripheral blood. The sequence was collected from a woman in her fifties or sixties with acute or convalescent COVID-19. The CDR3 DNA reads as TGTGCCAGCAGCTCAACAGGGAACAAAAACATTCAGTACTTC. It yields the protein CASSSTGNKNIQYF. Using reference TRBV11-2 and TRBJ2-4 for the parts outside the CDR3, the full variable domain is EAGVAQSPRYKIIEKRQSVAFWCNPISGHATLYWYQQILGQGPKLLIQFQNNGVVDDSQLPKDRFSAERLKGVDSTLKIQPAKLEDSAVYLCASSSTGNKNIQYFGAGTRLSVL.